This TCR beta chain is from a study of cytomegalovirus exposure and HLA in healthy donors. PCR used 60 Vbeta primers and 13 Jbeta primers. Source study methods: Later reanalysis found roughly 80 million unique TCR beta chains, approximately 11 million of them shared. Libraries were prepared by immunoSEQ multiplex PCR; TCRdb keeps only in-frame clonotypes and omits some of them. V, J and clone size were drawn from that table, and D and trimming were deduced from the DNA. Of roughly 100,000 clones listed, 60% to 85% are singletons. This clone has only a few counts. Germline V gives CDR1 LNHDA, CDR2 SQIVND (reference sequence). Trimming cost V 5 bases and J 4 bases; bases outside gene matches: 6. The CDR3 extends over 14 amino acids.

The sample comprised PBMCs. This TCR was sampled from a young man in good health and CMV-seropositive. This chain connects TRBV19 to TRBJ1-2; 8 positions agree with TRBD1. The CDR3 DNA reads TGTGCCAGTAGTCCCGGACAGGGAGGCTATGGCTACACCTTC. It codes for CASSPGQGGYGYTF. Complete variable domain (other parts from reference TRBV19 and TRBJ1-2): DGGITQSPKYLFRKEGQNVTLSCEQNLNHDAMYWYRQDPGQGLRLIYYSQIVNDFQKGDIAEGYSVSREKKESFPLTVTSAQKNPTAFYLCASSPGQGGYGYTFGSGTRLTVV.